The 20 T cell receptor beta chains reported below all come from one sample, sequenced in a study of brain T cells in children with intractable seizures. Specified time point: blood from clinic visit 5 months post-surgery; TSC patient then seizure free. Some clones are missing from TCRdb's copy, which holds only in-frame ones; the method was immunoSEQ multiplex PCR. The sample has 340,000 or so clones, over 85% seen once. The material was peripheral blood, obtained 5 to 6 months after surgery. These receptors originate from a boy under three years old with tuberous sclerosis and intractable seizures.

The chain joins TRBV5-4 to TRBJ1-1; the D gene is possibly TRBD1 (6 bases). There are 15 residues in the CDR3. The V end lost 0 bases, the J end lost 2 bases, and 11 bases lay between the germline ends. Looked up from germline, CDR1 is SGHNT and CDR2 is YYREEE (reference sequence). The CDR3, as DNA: TGTGCCAGCAGCTTGGCCGGGGGGCCAAACACTGAAGCTTTCTTT. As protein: CASSLAGGPNTEAFF.

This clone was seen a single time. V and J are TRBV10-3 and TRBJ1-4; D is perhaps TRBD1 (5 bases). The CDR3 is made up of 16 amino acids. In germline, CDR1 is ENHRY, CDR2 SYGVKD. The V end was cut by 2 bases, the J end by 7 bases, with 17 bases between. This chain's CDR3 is CAISERAGKRGEKLFF. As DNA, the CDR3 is TGTGCCATCAGTGAGCGGGCCGGGAAGAGGGGTGAAAAACTGTTTTTT.

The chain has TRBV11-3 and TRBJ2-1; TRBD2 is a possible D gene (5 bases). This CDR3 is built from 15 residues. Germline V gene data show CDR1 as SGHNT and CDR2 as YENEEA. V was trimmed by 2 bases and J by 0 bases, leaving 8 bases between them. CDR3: CASSLLAYSYNEQFF. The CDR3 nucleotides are TGTGCCAGCAGCTTATTAGCGTACTCCTACAATGAGCAGTTCTTC.

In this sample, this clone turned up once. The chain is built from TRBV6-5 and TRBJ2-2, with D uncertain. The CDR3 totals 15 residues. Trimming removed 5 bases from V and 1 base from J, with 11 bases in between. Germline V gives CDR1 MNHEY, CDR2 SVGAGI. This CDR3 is CASSIGPMNTGELFF. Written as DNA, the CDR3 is TGTGCCAGCAGTATCGGACCGATGAACACCGGGGAGCTGTTTTTT.

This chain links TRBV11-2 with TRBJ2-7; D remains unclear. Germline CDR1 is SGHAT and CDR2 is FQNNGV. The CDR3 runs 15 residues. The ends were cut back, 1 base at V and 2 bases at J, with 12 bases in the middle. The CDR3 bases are TGTGCCAGCAGCTTAGTTCCCGGGCTAGCCTACGAGCAGTACTTC. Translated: CASSLVPGLAYEQYF.

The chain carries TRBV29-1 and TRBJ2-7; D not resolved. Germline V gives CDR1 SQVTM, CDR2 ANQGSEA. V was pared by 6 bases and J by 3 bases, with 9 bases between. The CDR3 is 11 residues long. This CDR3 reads CSVSSYYEQYF. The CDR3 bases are TGCAGCGTGAGCAGTTACTACGAGCAGTACTTC.

This CDR3 is CASSPDSGGGYTF. CDR3 DNA sequence: TGTGCCAGCAGTCCGGACAGCGGCGGGGGCTACACCTTC. The genes are TRBV6-5 and TRBJ1-2, with a possible D match to TRBD1 (6 bases). V was trimmed by 5 bases and J by 8 bases, leaving 15 bases between them. CDR3 length: 13 residues. Germline CDR1 reads MNHEY; CDR2 reads SVGAGI.

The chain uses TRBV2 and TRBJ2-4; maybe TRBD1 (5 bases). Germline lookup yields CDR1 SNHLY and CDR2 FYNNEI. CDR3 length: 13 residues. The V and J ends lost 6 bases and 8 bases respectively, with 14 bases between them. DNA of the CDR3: TGTGCCAGCAGCTCAGGGTTTTCAGACATTCAGTACTTC. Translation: CASSSGFSDIQYF.

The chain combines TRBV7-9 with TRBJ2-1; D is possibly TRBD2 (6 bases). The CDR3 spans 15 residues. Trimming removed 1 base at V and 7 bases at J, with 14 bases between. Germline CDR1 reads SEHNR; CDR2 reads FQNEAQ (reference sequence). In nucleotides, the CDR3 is TGTGCCAGCAGCTTAGACAGAGTGGCGGGGAATGAGCAGTTCTTC. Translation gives CASSLDRVAGNEQFF. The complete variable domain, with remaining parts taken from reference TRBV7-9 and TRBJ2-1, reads DTGVSQNPRHKITKRGQNVTFRCDPISEHNRLYWYRQTLGQGPEFLTYFQNEAQLEKSRLLSDRFSAERPKGSFSTLEIQRTEQGDSAMYLCASSLDRVAGNEQFFGPGTRLTVL.

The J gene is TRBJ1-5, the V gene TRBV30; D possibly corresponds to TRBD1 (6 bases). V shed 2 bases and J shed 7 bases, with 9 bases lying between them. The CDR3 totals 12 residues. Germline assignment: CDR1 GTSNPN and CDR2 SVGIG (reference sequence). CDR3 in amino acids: CAWSIGGQPQHF. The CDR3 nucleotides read TGTGCCTGGAGTATAGGGGGGCAGCCCCAGCATTTT.

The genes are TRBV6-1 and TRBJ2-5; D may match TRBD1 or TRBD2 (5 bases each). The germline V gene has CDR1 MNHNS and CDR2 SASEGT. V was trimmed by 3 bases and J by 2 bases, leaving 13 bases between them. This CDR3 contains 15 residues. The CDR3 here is CASSERGAHQETQYF. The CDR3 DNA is TGTGCCAGCAGTGAGCGAGGGGCGCATCAAGAGACCCAGTACTTC.

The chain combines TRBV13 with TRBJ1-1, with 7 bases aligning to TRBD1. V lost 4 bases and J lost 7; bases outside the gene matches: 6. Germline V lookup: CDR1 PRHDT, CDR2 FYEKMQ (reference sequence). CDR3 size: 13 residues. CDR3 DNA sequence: TGTGCCAGCAGCTGGGGGGGACAGTTTGAAGCTTTCTTT. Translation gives CASSWGGQFEAFF.

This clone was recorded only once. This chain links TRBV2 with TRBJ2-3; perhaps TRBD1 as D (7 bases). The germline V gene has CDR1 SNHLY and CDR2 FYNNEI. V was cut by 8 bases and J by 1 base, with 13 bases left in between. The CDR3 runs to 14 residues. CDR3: CASGRDSRTDTQYF. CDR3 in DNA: TGTGCCAGCGGGCGGGACAGTCGCACAGATACGCAGTATTTT.

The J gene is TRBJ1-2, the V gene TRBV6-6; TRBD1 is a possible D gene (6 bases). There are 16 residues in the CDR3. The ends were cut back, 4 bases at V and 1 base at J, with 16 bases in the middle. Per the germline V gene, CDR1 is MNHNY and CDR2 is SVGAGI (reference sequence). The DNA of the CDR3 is TGTGCCAGCAGTTGGTCGTCGCAGGGGCTTAACTATGGCTACACCTTC. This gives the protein CASSWSSQGLNYGYTF.

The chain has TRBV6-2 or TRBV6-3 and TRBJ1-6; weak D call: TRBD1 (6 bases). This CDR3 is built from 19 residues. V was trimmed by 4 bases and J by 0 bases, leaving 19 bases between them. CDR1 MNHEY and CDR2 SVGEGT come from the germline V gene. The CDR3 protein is CASSLAPGQPSSYNSPLHF. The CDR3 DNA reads TGTGCCAGCAGTTTGGCTCCGGGACAACCGAGCTCCTATAATTCACCCCTCCACTTT.

This chain's CDR3 is CASSLFDRPYEQYF. The DNA for the CDR3 is TGTGCCAGCAGTTTATTCGACCGACCCTACGAGCAGTACTTC. V usage is TRBV27 and J usage is TRBJ2-7, with no clear D. The CDR3 is 14 residues long. The germline gives CDR1 MNHEY, CDR2 SMNVEV (reference sequence). The V end was cut by 1 base, the J end by 2 bases, with 9 bases between.

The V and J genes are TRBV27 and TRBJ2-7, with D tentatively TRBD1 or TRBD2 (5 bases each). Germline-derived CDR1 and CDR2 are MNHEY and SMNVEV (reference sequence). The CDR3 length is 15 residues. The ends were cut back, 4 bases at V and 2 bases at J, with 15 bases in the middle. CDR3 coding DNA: TGTGCCAGCAGTTATCAAGGGGACCCCGCCTACGAGCAGTACTTC. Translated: CASSYQGDPAYEQYF.

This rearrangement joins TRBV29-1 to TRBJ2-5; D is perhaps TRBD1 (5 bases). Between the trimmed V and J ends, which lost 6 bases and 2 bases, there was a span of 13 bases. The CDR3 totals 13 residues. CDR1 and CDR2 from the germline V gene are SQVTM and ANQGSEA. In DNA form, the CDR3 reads TGCAGCGTGGGGCCGACAGCACAAGAGACCCAGTACTTC. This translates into CSVGPTAQETQYF.

CDR3 bases: TGCGCCAGCAGCTTGGGACCTACATCCGTAGATACGCAGTATTTT. The encoded protein is CASSLGPTSVDTQYF. The rearrangement joins TRBV5-1 to TRBJ2-3; D unclear. Germline V gene sequence: CDR1 SGHRS, CDR2 YFSETQ. V lost 0 bases and J 5 bases, leaving 13 bases between the germline ends. CDR3 size: 15 residues.

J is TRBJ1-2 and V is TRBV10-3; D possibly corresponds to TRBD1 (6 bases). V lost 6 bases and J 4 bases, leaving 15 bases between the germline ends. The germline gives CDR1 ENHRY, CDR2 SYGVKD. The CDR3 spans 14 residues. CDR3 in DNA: TGTGCCATCAGAACCCTGTGGGGGCGCTATGGCTACACCTTC. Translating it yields CAIRTLWGRYGYTF.